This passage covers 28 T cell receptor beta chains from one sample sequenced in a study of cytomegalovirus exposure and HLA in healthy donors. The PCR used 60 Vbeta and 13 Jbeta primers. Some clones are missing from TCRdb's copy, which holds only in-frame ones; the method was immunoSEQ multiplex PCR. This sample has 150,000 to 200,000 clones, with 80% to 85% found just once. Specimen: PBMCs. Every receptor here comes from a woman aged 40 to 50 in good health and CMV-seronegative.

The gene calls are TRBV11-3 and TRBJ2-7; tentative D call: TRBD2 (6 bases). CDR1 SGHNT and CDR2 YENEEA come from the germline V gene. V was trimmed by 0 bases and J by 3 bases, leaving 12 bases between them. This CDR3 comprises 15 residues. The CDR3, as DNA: TGTGCCAGCAGCTTAGATGGGGGGAAGGTCTACGAGCAGTACTTC. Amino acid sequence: CASSLDGGKVYEQYF.

CDR3 residues: CASSPNRGHTEAFF. The CDR3 nucleotides are TGTGCCAGCAGCCCTAACAGGGGGCACACTGAAGCTTTCTTT. V gene TRBV7-8 combines with J gene TRBJ1-1, with 9 bases identical to TRBD1. V gave up 5 bases and J gave up 3 bases; unmatched junction bases: 4. Germline CDR1 reads SGHVS; CDR2 reads FQNEAQ. The CDR3 sequence is 14 residues long.

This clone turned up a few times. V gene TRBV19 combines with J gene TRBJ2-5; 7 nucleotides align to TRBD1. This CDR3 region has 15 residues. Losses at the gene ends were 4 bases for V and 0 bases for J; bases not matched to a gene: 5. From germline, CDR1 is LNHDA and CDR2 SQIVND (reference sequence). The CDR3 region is CASSSLQGYQETQYF. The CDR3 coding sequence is TGTGCCAGTAGTAGTTTACAGGGGTACCAAGAGACCCAGTACTTC.

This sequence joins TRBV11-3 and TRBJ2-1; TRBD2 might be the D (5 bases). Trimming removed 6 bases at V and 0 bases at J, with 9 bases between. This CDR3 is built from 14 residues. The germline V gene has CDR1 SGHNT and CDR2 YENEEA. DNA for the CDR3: TGTGCCAGCAGAGCGGTTAGCTCCTACAATGAGCAGTTCTTC. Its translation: CASRAVSSYNEQFF.

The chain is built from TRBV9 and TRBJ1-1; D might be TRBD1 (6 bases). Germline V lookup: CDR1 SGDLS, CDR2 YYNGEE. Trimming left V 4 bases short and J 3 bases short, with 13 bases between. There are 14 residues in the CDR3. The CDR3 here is CASSPGTRYTEAFF. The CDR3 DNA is TGTGCCAGCAGCCCAGGGACAAGATACACTGAAGCTTTCTTT. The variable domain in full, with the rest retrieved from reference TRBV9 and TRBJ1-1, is DSGVTQTPKHLITATGQRVTLRCSPRSGDLSVYWYQQSLDQGLQFLIQYYNGEERAKGNILERFSAQQFPDLHSELNLSSLELGDSALYFCASSPGTRYTEAFFGQGTRLTVV.

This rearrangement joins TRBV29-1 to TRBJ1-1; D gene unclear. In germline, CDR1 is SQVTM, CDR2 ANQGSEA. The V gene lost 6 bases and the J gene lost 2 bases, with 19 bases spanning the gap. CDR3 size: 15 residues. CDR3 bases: TGCAGCGTCCAAGTCTCACCCGGGGTTAACACTGAAGCTTTCTTT. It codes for CSVQVSPGVNTEAFF.

The CDR3 DNA sequence: TGTGCCAGTAGTAGGTCGGGGGTAGCTAACTATGGCTACACCTTC. Translated, it gives CASSRSGVANYGYTF. J is TRBJ1-2 and V is TRBV19, with TRBD1 as a possible D gene (5 bases). Trimming shortened V by 4 bases and J by 0 bases, and 12 bases separated the two germline ends. Looked up from germline, CDR1 is LNHDA and CDR2 is SQIVND (reference sequence). The CDR3 length is 15 residues.

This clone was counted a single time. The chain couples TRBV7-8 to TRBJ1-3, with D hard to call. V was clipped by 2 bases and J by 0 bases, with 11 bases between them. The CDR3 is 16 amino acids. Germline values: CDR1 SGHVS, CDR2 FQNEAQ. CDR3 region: CASSLLGPSSGNTIYF. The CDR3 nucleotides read TGTGCCAGCAGCTTACTAGGCCCCAGCTCTGGAAACACCATATATTTT. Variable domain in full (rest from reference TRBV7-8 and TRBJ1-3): GAGVSQSPRYKVAKRGQDVALRCDPISGHVSLFWYQQALGQGPEFLTYFQNEAQLDKSGLPSDRFFAERPEGSVSTLKIQRTQQEDSAVYLCASSLLGPSSGNTIYFGEGSWLTVV.

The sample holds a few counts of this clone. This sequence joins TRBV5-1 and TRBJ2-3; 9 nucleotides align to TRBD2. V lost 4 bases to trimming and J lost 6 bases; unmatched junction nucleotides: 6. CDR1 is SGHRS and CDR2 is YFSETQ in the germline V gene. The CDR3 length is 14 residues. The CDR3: CASSIRTSVDTQYF. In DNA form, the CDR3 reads TGCGCCAGCAGCATCCGGACTAGCGTTGATACGCAGTATTTT.

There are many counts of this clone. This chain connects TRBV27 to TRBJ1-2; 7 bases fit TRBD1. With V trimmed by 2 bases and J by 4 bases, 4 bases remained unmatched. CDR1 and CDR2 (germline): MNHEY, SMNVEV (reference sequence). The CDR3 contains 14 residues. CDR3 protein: CASSLKGAFYGYTF. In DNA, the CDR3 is TGTGCCAGCAGTTTAAAGGGGGCGTTCTATGGCTACACCTTC.

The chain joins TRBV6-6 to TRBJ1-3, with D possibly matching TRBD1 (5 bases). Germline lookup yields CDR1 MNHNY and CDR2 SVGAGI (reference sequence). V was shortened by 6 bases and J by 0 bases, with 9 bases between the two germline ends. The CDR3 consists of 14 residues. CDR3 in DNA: TGTGCCAGCAGCCAGGGATTCTCTGGAAACACCATATATTTT. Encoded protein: CASSQGFSGNTIYF.

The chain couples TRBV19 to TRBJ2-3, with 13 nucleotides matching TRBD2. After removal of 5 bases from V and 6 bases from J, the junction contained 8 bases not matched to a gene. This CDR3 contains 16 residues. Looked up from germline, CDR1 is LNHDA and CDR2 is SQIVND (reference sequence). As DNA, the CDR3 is TGTGCCAGTAGTCCCCGGACTAGCGGGAGAGGGGATACGCAGTATTTT. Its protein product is CASSPRTSGRGDTQYF.

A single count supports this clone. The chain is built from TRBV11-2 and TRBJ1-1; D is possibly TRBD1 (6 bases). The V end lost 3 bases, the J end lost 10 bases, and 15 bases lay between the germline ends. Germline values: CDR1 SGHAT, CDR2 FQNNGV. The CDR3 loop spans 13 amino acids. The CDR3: CASSLSAGAVAFF. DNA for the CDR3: TGTGCCAGCAGCTTGTCGGCAGGGGCGGTAGCTTTCTTT.

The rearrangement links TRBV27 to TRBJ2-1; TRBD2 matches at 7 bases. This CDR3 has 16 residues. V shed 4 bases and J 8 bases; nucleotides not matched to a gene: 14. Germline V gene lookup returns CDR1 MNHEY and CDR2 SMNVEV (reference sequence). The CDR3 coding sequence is TGTGCCAGCAGTTCCCTGACTAGCCACCCTTTAGATGAGCAGTTCTTC. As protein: CASSSLTSHPLDEQFF.

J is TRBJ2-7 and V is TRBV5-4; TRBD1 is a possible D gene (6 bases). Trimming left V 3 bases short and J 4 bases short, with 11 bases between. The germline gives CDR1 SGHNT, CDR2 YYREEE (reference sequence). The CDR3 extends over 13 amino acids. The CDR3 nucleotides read TGTGCCAGCAGCTCAGACACAGGGTACGAGCAGTACTTC. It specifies CASSSDTGYEQYF.

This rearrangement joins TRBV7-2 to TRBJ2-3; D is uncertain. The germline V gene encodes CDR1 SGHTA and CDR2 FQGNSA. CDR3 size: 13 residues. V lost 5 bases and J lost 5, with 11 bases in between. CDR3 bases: TGTGCCAGCAGCCCTCGAGTTAAAGATACGCAGTATTTT. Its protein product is CASSPRVKDTQYF.

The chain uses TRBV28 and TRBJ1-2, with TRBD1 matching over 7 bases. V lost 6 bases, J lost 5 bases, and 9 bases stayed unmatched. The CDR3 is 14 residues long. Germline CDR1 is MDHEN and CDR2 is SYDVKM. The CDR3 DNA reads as TGTGCCAGCAGAGAAACAGGGGAAAAATATGGCTACACCTTC. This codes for CASRETGEKYGYTF.

CDR3 residues: CASIYRATNEKLFF. DNA of the CDR3: TGTGCCAGCATCTACAGAGCAACTAATGAAAAACTGTTTTTT. The V gene is TRBV7-3, the J gene TRBJ1-4; D remains ambiguous. The CDR3 contains 14 residues. Trimming pared 7 bases from V and 0 bases from J, leaving 9 bases between. Germline V gene sequence: CDR1 SGHTA, CDR2 FQGTGA.

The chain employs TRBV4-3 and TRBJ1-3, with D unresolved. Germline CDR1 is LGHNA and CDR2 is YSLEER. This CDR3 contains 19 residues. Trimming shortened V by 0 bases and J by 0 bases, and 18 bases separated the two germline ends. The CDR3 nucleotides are TGCGCCAGCAGCCAAGAGGGCACAATCGACTATGGCTCTGGAAACACCATATATTTT. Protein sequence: CASSQEGTIDYGSGNTIYF.

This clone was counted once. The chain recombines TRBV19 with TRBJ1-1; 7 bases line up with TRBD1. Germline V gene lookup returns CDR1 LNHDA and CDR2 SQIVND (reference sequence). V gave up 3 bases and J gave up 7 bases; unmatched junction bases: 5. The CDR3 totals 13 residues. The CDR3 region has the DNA TGTGCCAGTAGTATCGGGACAGAGGTTGAAGCTTTCTTT. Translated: CASSIGTEVEAFF.

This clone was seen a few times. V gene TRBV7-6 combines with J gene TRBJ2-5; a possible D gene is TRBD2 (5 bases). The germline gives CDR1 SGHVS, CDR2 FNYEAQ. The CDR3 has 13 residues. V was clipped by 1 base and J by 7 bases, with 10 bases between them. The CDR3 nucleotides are TGTGCCAGCAGCTTAGAGGGAGTTGGGACCCAGTACTTC. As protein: CASSLEGVGTQYF.

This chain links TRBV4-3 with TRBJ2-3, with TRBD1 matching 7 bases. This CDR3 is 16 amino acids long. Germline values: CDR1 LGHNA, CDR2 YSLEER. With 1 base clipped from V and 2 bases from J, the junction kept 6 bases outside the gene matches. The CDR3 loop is CASSQVGQAITDTQYF. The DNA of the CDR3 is TGCGCCAGCAGCCAAGTAGGACAGGCTATCACAGATACGCAGTATTTT.

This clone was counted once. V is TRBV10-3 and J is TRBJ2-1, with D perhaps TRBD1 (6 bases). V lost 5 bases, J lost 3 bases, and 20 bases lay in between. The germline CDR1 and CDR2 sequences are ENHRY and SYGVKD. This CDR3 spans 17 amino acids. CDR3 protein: CAISQSGKTGDYNEQFF. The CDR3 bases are TGTGCCATCAGTCAATCGGGTAAGACAGGAGACTACAATGAGCAGTTCTTC.

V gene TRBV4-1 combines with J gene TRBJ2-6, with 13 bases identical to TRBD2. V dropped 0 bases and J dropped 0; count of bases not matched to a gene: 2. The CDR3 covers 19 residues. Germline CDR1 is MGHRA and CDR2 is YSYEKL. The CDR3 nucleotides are TGCGCCAGCAGCCAAGAACTAGCGGGAGGGCCCTCTGGGGCCAACGTCCTGACTTTC. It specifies CASSQELAGGPSGANVLTF.

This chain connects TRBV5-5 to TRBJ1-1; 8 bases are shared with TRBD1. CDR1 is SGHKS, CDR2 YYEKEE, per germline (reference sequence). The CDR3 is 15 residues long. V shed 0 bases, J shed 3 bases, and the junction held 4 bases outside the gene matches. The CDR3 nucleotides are TGTGCCAGCAGCTTGGGACAGGGGTGGGACACTGAAGCTTTCTTT. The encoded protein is CASSLGQGWDTEAFF.

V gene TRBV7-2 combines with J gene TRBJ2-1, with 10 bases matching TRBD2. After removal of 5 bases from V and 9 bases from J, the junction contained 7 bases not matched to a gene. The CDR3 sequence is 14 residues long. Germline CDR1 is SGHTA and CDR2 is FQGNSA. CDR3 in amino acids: CASSQAGGPGEQFF. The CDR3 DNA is TGTGCCAGCAGCCAAGCGGGAGGGCCAGGTGAGCAGTTCTTC. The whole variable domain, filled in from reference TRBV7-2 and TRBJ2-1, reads GAGVSQSPSNKVTEKGKDVELRCDPISGHTALYWYRQSLGQGLEFLIYFQGNSAPDKSGLPSDRFSAERTGGSVSTLTIQRTQQEDSAVYLCASSQAGGPGEQFFGPGTRLTVL.

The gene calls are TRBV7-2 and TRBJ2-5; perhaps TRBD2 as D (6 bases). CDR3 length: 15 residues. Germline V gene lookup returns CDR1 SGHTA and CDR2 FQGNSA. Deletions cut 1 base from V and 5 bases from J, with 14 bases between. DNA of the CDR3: TGTGCCAGCAGCTTAGAACTAGCAGGAGGTGAGACCCAGTACTTC. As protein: CASSLELAGGETQYF.

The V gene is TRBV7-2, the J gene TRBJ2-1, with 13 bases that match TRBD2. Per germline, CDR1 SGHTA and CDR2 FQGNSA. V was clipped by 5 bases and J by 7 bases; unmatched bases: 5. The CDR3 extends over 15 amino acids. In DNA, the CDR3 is TGTGCCAGCAGCCCCCCGGGACTAGCGGGAAATGAGCAGTTCTTC. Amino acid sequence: CASSPPGLAGNEQFF.